Listed below are T cell receptor beta chains from one sample, sequenced in a study of blood T cell repertoires in COVID-19. Generated by immunoSEQ multiplex PCR, the TCRdb table keeps only in-frame clones and is missing some. The data show about 170,000 clones, with 86% seen just once and 5.5% to 7% held by the top ten. Sequences were obtained from peripheral blood. The receptors were sampled from a man aged 50 to 59 with active or convalescent COVID-19. Each CDR3 is given with its conserved first and last residue. Fields, in order: V gene, D gene, J gene, clone size, CDR3 protein, CDR3 DNA. A D gene is named only where the DNA matches it firmly. Clone sizes are given selectively: once, few, many, or a class where the clone is expanded.

v_gene: TRBV5-1; d_gene: .; j_gene: TRBJ1-2; abundance: once; CDR3aa: CASSLVRAGSYGYTF; CDR3nt: TGCGCCAGCAGCTTGGTTCGGGCGGGGAGCTATGGCTACACCTTC
v_gene: TRBV15; d_gene: .; j_gene: TRBJ1-3; abundance: .; CDR3aa: CATSRDGGLRNTIYF; CDR3nt: TGTGCCACCAGCAGAGATGGGGGGTTACGAAACACCATATATTTT
v_gene: TRBV28; d_gene: .; j_gene: TRBJ1-1; abundance: .; CDR3aa: CASREPGRTEAFF; CDR3nt: TGTGCCAGCAGAGAGCCAGGGAGGACTGAAGCTTTCTTT
v_gene: TRBV28; d_gene: TRBD1; j_gene: TRBJ1-2; abundance: .; CDR3aa: CASSSGDSETNYGYTF; CDR3nt: TGTGCCAGCAGTTCCGGGGACAGCGAGACTAACTATGGCTACACCTTC
v_gene: TRBV5-1; d_gene: .; j_gene: TRBJ2-1; abundance: .; CDR3aa: CASSSAPGQPPSYNEQFF; CDR3nt: TGCGCCAGCAGCTCCGCCCCAGGCCAACCTCCCTCCTACAATGAGCAGTTCTTC
v_gene: TRBV9; d_gene: .; j_gene: TRBJ1-4; abundance: .; CDR3aa: CASSVEGAGREKLFF; CDR3nt: TGTGCCAGCAGCGTAGAGGGAGCCGGGAGGGAAAAACTGTTTTTT
v_gene: TRBV18; d_gene: .; j_gene: TRBJ1-5; abundance: .; CDR3aa: CASSPRPRENQPQHF; CDR3nt: TGTGCCAGCTCACCTAGACCTCGGGAGAATCAGCCCCAGCATTTT
v_gene: TRBV1; d_gene: .; j_gene: TRBJ2-3; abundance: .; CDR3aa: CTSSQPGLAGNKPSTDTQYF; CDR3nt: TGCACCAGCAGCCAACCGGGACTAGCGGGGAACAAGCCTAGCACAGATACGCAGTATTTT
v_gene: TRBV27; d_gene: TRBD1; j_gene: TRBJ2-7; abundance: .; CDR3aa: CASSFYLRGTGVLYEQYF; CDR3nt: TGTGCCAGCAGTTTTTATTTACGTGGGACAGGGGTACTCTACGAGCAGTACTTC
v_gene: TRBV30; d_gene: .; j_gene: TRBJ2-1; abundance: .; CDR3aa: CAWSVRRDQEQFF; CDR3nt: TGTGCCTGGAGTGTACGGAGGGACCAGGAGCAGTTCTTC
v_gene: TRBV4-3; d_gene: .; j_gene: TRBJ2-1; abundance: .; CDR3aa: CASSQEARAGEQFF; CDR3nt: TGCGCCAGCAGCCAAGAGGCCCGCGCAGGTGAGCAGTTCTTC
v_gene: TRBV11-3; d_gene: TRBD1; j_gene: TRBJ2-7; abundance: .; CDR3aa: CASSRKQGVDEQYF; CDR3nt: TGTGCCAGCAGCCGAAAGCAGGGGGTCGATGAGCAGTACTTC
v_gene: TRBV6-2/TRBV6-3; d_gene: TRBD1; j_gene: TRBJ1-3; abundance: .; CDR3aa: CASSQDRGGLSSGNTIYF; CDR3nt: TGTGCCAGCAGCCAGGACAGGGGTGGACTCAGCTCTGGAAACACCATATATTTT
v_gene: TRBV7-2; d_gene: .; j_gene: TRBJ2-2; abundance: .; CDR3aa: CASSLAQSTGELFF; CDR3nt: TGTGCCAGCAGCTTAGCACAATCGACCGGGGAGCTGTTTTTT
v_gene: TRBV15; d_gene: .; j_gene: TRBJ1-5; abundance: .; CDR3aa: CATSRAQGNQPQHF; CDR3nt: TGTGCCACCAGCAGAGCTCAGGGAAATCAGCCCCAGCATTTT
v_gene: TRBV24-1; d_gene: TRBD2; j_gene: TRBJ2-1; abundance: .; CDR3aa: CATSELAGRRDEQFF; CDR3nt: TGTGCCACCAGTGAACTAGCGGGACGTCGGGATGAGCAGTTCTTC
v_gene: TRBV5-5; d_gene: TRBD1; j_gene: TRBJ2-1; abundance: .; CDR3aa: CASSLPGQGIYGEQFF; CDR3nt: TGTGCCAGCAGCTTACCAGGACAGGGCATCTACGGTGAGCAGTTCTTC
v_gene: TRBV7-3; d_gene: .; j_gene: TRBJ2-3; abundance: .; CDR3aa: CASSLRGWDTQYF; CDR3nt: TGTGCCAGCAGCTTACGGGGGTGGGATACGCAGTATTTT
v_gene: TRBV9; d_gene: .; j_gene: TRBJ2-7; abundance: .; CDR3aa: CASSVEWSSYEQYF; CDR3nt: TGTGCCAGCAGCGTAGAGTGGAGCTCCTACGAGCAGTACTTC
v_gene: TRBV4-3; d_gene: .; j_gene: TRBJ2-6; abundance: .; CDR3aa: CASSTGPGAANVLTF; CDR3nt: TGCGCCAGCAGCACAGGTCCAGGAGCGGCCAACGTCCTGACTTTC
v_gene: TRBV5-1; d_gene: .; j_gene: TRBJ2-5; abundance: .; CDR3aa: CASSPLLGRDQETQYF; CDR3nt: TGCGCCAGCAGCCCCTTACTGGGCAGAGACCAAGAGACCCAGTACTTC
v_gene: TRBV7-6; d_gene: .; j_gene: TRBJ1-1; abundance: .; CDR3aa: CASSFEGNTEAFF; CDR3nt: TGTGCCAGCAGCTTTGAGGGTAACACTGAAGCTTTCTTT
v_gene: TRBV7-2; d_gene: .; j_gene: TRBJ2-5; abundance: .; CDR3aa: CASSVLTNYGETQYF; CDR3nt: TGTGCCAGCAGCGTGTTAACAAATTACGGGGAGACCCAGTACTTC
v_gene: TRBV14; d_gene: .; j_gene: TRBJ1-5; abundance: .; CDR3aa: CASSQQGYNQPQHF; CDR3nt: TGTGCCAGCAGCCAGCAGGGGTACAATCAGCCCCAGCATTTT
v_gene: TRBV5-1; d_gene: .; j_gene: TRBJ1-1; abundance: .; CDR3aa: CASSISGSTFF; CDR3nt: TGCGCCAGCAGCATTTCGGGGTCAACTTTCTTT
v_gene: TRBV5-1; d_gene: TRBD2; j_gene: TRBJ2-1; abundance: .; CDR3aa: CASSFGGRPFDEQFF; CDR3nt: TGCGCCAGCAGCTTCGGCGGGAGGCCCTTCGATGAGCAGTTCTTC
v_gene: TRBV29-1; d_gene: .; j_gene: TRBJ1-1; abundance: .; CDR3aa: CSVVGLHATEAFF; CDR3nt: TGCAGCGTGGTCGGACTACACGCCACTGAAGCTTTCTTT
v_gene: TRBV5-1; d_gene: .; j_gene: TRBJ2-3; abundance: few; CDR3aa: CASARDREADTQYF; CDR3nt: TGCGCCAGCGCCCGCGACAGGGAGGCAGATACGCAGTATTTT
v_gene: TRBV7-2; d_gene: TRBD1; j_gene: TRBJ1-2; abundance: .; CDR3aa: CASSSGTGDGYTF; CDR3nt: TGTGCCAGCAGCTCAGGGACAGGGGATGGCTACACCTTC
v_gene: TRBV5-6; d_gene: TRBD1; j_gene: TRBJ2-1; abundance: .; CDR3aa: CASSLGTGYNEQFF; CDR3nt: TGTGCCAGCAGCTTGGGGACAGGGTACAATGAGCAGTTCTTC
v_gene: TRBV14; d_gene: TRBD1; j_gene: TRBJ1-4; abundance: once; CDR3aa: CASSQTRDRGYGGHEKLFF; CDR3nt: TGTGCCAGCAGCCAAACCCGGGACAGGGGCTACGGAGGGCATGAAAAACTGTTTTTT
v_gene: TRBV11-2; d_gene: .; j_gene: TRBJ1-3; abundance: .; CDR3aa: CASSSFRAAGNTIYF; CDR3nt: TGTGCCAGCAGCTCCTTTCGAGCGGCAGGAAACACCATATATTTT
v_gene: TRBV7-9; d_gene: .; j_gene: TRBJ2-2; abundance: .; CDR3aa: CASSSQYRVPGELFF; CDR3nt: TGTGCCAGCAGCTCTCAATACAGGGTGCCCGGGGAGCTGTTTTTT
v_gene: TRBV5-1; d_gene: TRBD1; j_gene: TRBJ2-2; abundance: .; CDR3aa: CASSLMGQGDGGELFF; CDR3nt: TGCGCCAGCAGCTTGATGGGACAGGGGGACGGCGGGGAGCTGTTTTTT
v_gene: TRBV9; d_gene: TRBD2; j_gene: TRBJ2-7; abundance: .; CDR3aa: CASSATSGSYEQYF; CDR3nt: TGTGCCAGCAGCGCTACTAGCGGCTCCTACGAGCAGTACTTC
v_gene: TRBV10-3; d_gene: .; j_gene: TRBJ1-2; abundance: .; CDR3aa: CAISDTGYGYTF; CDR3nt: TGTGCCATCAGTGACACCGGCTATGGCTACACCTTC
v_gene: TRBV4-1; d_gene: .; j_gene: TRBJ1-1; abundance: .; CDR3aa: CASSQRTDMNTEAFF; CDR3nt: TGCGCCAGCAGCCAGAGGACAGACATGAACACTGAAGCTTTCTTT
v_gene: TRBV27; d_gene: TRBD1; j_gene: TRBJ1-1; abundance: .; CDR3aa: CASSRRDSNTEAFF; CDR3nt: TGTGCCAGCAGTCGCCGGGACAGTAACACTGAAGCTTTCTTT
v_gene: TRBV4-1; d_gene: .; j_gene: TRBJ1-1; abundance: .; CDR3aa: CASSQTANTEAFF; CDR3nt: TGCGCCAGCAGCCAGACAGCGAACACTGAAGCTTTCTTT
v_gene: TRBV5-4; d_gene: .; j_gene: TRBJ1-2; abundance: .; CDR3aa: CASSLASEVGYTF; CDR3nt: TGTGCCAGCAGCTTGGCCAGCGAGGTCGGCTACACCTTC
v_gene: TRBV2; d_gene: .; j_gene: TRBJ2-1; abundance: .; CDR3aa: CASRLSGDNEQFF; CDR3nt: TGTGCCAGCAGGCTATCAGGGGACAATGAGCAGTTCTTC
v_gene: TRBV19; d_gene: TRBD1; j_gene: TRBJ1-1; abundance: .; CDR3aa: CASSRGQKNTEAFF; CDR3nt: TGTGCCAGTAGTAGGGGACAGAAGAACACTGAAGCTTTCTTT
v_gene: TRBV15; d_gene: TRBD2; j_gene: TRBJ2-1; abundance: .; CDR3aa: CATSRELGGGLNEQFF; CDR3nt: TGTGCCACCAGCAGAGAACTCGGGGGGGGCCTTAATGAGCAGTTCTTC